A selection of T cell receptor beta chains follows, all from one sample in a study of shared clonotypes between healthy human individuals. Method: immunoSEQ multiplex PCR; TCRdb's copy keeps in-frame clones and lacks some. The sample contains 2 million to 3 million clones, roughly 93% of which appear only once. The sequenced sample was naive CD4+ T cells from PBMCs. These receptors were collected from a man between 18 and 35 years old in good health. Some clones in this sample may be carry-over from other donors' samples. CDR3s include the opening cysteine and the closing phenylalanine or tryptophan. A D gene is named only where the DNA matches it firmly. Where a row states a size, it is once, few, many or the class of an expanded clone; other rows omit it.

V	J	size	D	DNA	CDR3
TRBV7-2	TRBJ2-7	-	TRBD2	TGTGCCAGCAGTTCTCGGGAGGAGGGCGAGCAGTACTTC	CASSSREEGEQYF
TRBV19	TRBJ1-1	-	-	TGTGCCAGTAGTATAACCCGAAGAAGGGATACTGAAGCTTTCTTT	CASSITRRRDTEAFF
TRBV18	TRBJ1-1	-	TRBD1	TGTGCCAGCTCGCCCGGGACAGGGGGAACTGAAGCTTTCTTT	CASSPGTGGTEAFF
TRBV7-9	TRBJ1-2	-	-	TGTGCCAGCAGCTTAGGTTTCGGAGATAACTATGGCTACACCTTC	CASSLGFGDNYGYTF
TRBV28	TRBJ2-5	-	-	TGTGCCAGTCGACGGGCTAATTCACAAGAGACCCAGTACTTC	CASRRANSQETQYF
TRBV6-5	TRBJ1-6	-	TRBD1	TGTGCCAGCAGTACAGGGGGCACGAAATCACCCCTCCACTTT	CASSTGGTKSPLHF
TRBV7-2	TRBJ1-4	-	-	TGTGCCAGCAGCTTGGCGGGGTCCCGGGGGGGATATGAAAAACTGTTTTTT	CASSLAGSRGGYEKLFF
TRBV5-6	TRBJ1-1	-	-	TGTGCCAGCAGCTTGGAGGCCCGGGGATACACTGAAGCTTTCTTT	CASSLEARGYTEAFF
TRBV23-1	TRBJ1-5	-	-	TGCGCCAGCAGCCCCAAGGTAGGGAAGGCCATAAATCAGCCCCAGCATTTT	CASSPKVGKAINQPQHF
TRBV4-1	TRBJ1-3	-	-	TGCGCCAGCAGCCAGCTAAGTTTGGTGGGATTTGGAAACACCATATATTTT	CASSQLSLVGFGNTIYF
TRBV7-2	TRBJ1-5	-	-	TGTGCCAGCAGTCAAGCCAGGGGCCGCCAGCCCCAGCATTTT	CASSQARGRQPQHF
TRBV7-9	TRBJ1-3	-	-	TGTGCCAGTAGTGGCAGTAGCTCTGGAAACACCATATATTTT	CASSGSSSGNTIYF
TRBV5-1	TRBJ2-3	-	-	TGCGCCAGCAGCTTACCGACCAGCACAGATACGCAGTATTTT	CASSLPTSTDTQYF
TRBV28	TRBJ2-3	-	-	TGTGCCAGCAGTTTTAGGAGCGGAAGGACGGCAGATACGCAGTATTTT	CASSFRSGRTADTQYF
TRBV9	TRBJ2-7	few	-	TGTGCCAGCAACGACCCCAGGCCCGAGCAGTACTTC	CASNDPRPEQYF
TRBV5-6	TRBJ2-1	-	-	TGTGCCAGCAGCTTGTTACAGGCAGGTGAGCAGTTCTTC	CASSLLQAGEQFF
TRBV6-5	TRBJ1-2	-	TRBD1	TGTGCCAGCAGTATTCGACAGGGGAACTATGGCTACACCTTC	CASSIRQGNYGYTF
TRBV5-1	TRBJ1-4	-	-	TGCGCCAGCAGCCCGACTGGGAGTAATGAAAAACTGTTTTTT	CASSPTGSNEKLFF
TRBV29-1	TRBJ1-2	-	TRBD1	TGCAGCGTTGAATCGGACAGGGGTGCCTATGGCTACACCTTC	CSVESDRGAYGYTF
TRBV28	TRBJ2-3	once	-	TGTGCCAGCGGATCTTTTGTAGGCCGCACTAGCACAGATACGCAGTATTTT	CASGSFVGRTSTDTQYF
TRBV9	TRBJ2-6	-	TRBD1	TGTGCCAGCAGCACCCAGCCGACAGGGACAAGCTCTGGGGCCAACGTCCTGACTTTC	CASSTQPTGTSSGANVLTF
TRBV5-4	TRBJ2-1	-	TRBD2	TGTGCCAGCAGCGGGTCCTACGCGGGAGGGCCCAATGAGCAGTTCTTC	CASSGSYAGGPNEQFF
TRBV5-4	TRBJ2-7	-	-	TGTGCCAGCAGCTCTAGACTAGTACTGCACGAGCAGTACTTC	CASSSRLVLHEQYF
TRBV5-4	TRBJ1-2	-	TRBD1	TGTGCCAGCAGCTTACCCAGGGGGCGCTCGGATGGCTACACCTTC	CASSLPRGRSDGYTF
TRBV14	TRBJ2-1	-	TRBD1	TGTGCCAGCAGCCGAGGTGGACAGGGGTCCTACAATGAGCAGTTCTTC	CASSRGGQGSYNEQFF
TRBV5-1	TRBJ1-2	-	-	TGCGCCAGCAGCTTGGACGCCCGGGGTAACTATGGCTACACCTTC	CASSLDARGNYGYTF
TRBV6-5	TRBJ2-5	-	-	TGTGCCAGCAGAATCGGGCCCCAGGTGGAAGAGACCCAGTACTTC	CASRIGPQVEETQYF
TRBV7-2	TRBJ2-3	-	TRBD2	TGTGCCAGCAGCTCCGCGGGGGGTGGTACGCAGTATTTT	CASSSAGGGTQYF
TRBV7-2	TRBJ1-2	once	TRBD1	TGTGCCAGCAGCCCCGACAGGGTCTATGGCTACACCTTC	CASSPDRVYGYTF
TRBV7-7	TRBJ2-2	-	TRBD2	TGTGCCAGCAGCCCAGGACTAGCGGGAGCCACCGGGGAGCTGTTTTTT	CASSPGLAGATGELFF
TRBV19	TRBJ1-1	-	-	TGTGCCAGTAGTTGGGAGAAGGGGGGACGCACTGAAGCTTTCTTT	CASSWEKGGRTEAFF
TRBV28	TRBJ2-7	-	-	TGTGCCAGCAGTTTTACCAGGGCCTCCTACGAGCAGTACTTC	CASSFTRASYEQYF
TRBV25-1	TRBJ1-5	-	-	TGTGCCAGCACGACGAAGGGTCAGCCCCAGCATTTT	CASTTKGQPQHF
TRBV27	TRBJ2-2	-	-	TGTGCCAGCAGTCTCAAAGCGCGGGCAAACACCGGGGAGCTGTTTTTT	CASSLKARANTGELFF
TRBV5-1	TRBJ1-3	once	TRBD1	TGCGCCAGCAGCCCCGAAGGGACAGTCTCCTCTGGAAACACCATATATTTT	CASSPEGTVSSGNTIYF
TRBV2	TRBJ1-3	-	-	TGTGCCAGCAGTGTTCGGGGCTTTGGAAACACCATATATTTT	CASSVRGFGNTIYF
TRBV11-2	TRBJ1-1	-	-	TGTGCCAGCACCTACTGGGGCGCGAACACTGAAGCTTTCTTT	CASTYWGANTEAFF
TRBV6-6	TRBJ2-1	-	TRBD2	TGTGCCAGCAGTCGGGCTAGCGGGGGCTTTAGGAATGAGCAGTTCTTC	CASSRASGGFRNEQFF
TRBV7-2	TRBJ2-5	-	TRBD1	TGTGCCAGCAGCCCGCGACAGGGGGCGCGGGAGACCCAGTACTTC	CASSPRQGARETQYF
TRBV9	TRBJ2-5	-	TRBD2	TGTGCCAGCAGCTCACGGGCGGGAGCCCCGGGAGAGACCCAGTACTTC	CASSSRAGAPGETQYF
TRBV19	TRBJ2-6	-	-	TGTGCCAGTTCAGACCGCGCTGGGGCCAACGTCCTGACTTTC	CASSDRAGANVLTF
TRBV6-6	TRBJ2-3	-	-	TGTGCCAGCAGAGGCGTCAGGGGCCGCACAGATACGCAGTATTTT	CASRGVRGRTDTQYF
TRBV28	TRBJ1-5	few	-	TGTGCCAGCAGTCCTAGGGCAGGGGCATATCAGCCCCAGCATTTT	CASSPRAGAYQPQHF
TRBV11-2	TRBJ2-5	-	TRBD2	TGTGCCAGCAGGAGAGGCGGGGGAGGGACCCAGTACTTC	CASRRGGGGTQYF
TRBV7-2	TRBJ2-7	-	TRBD1	TGTGCCAGCAGCTCCCCCCTACAGGGGAGTATCTCCTACGAGCAGTACTTC	CASSSPLQGSISYEQYF
TRBV4-2	TRBJ2-3	-	TRBD1	TGTGCCAGCAGCCAGGGGACAGGGCCCACAGATACGCAGTATTTT	CASSQGTGPTDTQYF